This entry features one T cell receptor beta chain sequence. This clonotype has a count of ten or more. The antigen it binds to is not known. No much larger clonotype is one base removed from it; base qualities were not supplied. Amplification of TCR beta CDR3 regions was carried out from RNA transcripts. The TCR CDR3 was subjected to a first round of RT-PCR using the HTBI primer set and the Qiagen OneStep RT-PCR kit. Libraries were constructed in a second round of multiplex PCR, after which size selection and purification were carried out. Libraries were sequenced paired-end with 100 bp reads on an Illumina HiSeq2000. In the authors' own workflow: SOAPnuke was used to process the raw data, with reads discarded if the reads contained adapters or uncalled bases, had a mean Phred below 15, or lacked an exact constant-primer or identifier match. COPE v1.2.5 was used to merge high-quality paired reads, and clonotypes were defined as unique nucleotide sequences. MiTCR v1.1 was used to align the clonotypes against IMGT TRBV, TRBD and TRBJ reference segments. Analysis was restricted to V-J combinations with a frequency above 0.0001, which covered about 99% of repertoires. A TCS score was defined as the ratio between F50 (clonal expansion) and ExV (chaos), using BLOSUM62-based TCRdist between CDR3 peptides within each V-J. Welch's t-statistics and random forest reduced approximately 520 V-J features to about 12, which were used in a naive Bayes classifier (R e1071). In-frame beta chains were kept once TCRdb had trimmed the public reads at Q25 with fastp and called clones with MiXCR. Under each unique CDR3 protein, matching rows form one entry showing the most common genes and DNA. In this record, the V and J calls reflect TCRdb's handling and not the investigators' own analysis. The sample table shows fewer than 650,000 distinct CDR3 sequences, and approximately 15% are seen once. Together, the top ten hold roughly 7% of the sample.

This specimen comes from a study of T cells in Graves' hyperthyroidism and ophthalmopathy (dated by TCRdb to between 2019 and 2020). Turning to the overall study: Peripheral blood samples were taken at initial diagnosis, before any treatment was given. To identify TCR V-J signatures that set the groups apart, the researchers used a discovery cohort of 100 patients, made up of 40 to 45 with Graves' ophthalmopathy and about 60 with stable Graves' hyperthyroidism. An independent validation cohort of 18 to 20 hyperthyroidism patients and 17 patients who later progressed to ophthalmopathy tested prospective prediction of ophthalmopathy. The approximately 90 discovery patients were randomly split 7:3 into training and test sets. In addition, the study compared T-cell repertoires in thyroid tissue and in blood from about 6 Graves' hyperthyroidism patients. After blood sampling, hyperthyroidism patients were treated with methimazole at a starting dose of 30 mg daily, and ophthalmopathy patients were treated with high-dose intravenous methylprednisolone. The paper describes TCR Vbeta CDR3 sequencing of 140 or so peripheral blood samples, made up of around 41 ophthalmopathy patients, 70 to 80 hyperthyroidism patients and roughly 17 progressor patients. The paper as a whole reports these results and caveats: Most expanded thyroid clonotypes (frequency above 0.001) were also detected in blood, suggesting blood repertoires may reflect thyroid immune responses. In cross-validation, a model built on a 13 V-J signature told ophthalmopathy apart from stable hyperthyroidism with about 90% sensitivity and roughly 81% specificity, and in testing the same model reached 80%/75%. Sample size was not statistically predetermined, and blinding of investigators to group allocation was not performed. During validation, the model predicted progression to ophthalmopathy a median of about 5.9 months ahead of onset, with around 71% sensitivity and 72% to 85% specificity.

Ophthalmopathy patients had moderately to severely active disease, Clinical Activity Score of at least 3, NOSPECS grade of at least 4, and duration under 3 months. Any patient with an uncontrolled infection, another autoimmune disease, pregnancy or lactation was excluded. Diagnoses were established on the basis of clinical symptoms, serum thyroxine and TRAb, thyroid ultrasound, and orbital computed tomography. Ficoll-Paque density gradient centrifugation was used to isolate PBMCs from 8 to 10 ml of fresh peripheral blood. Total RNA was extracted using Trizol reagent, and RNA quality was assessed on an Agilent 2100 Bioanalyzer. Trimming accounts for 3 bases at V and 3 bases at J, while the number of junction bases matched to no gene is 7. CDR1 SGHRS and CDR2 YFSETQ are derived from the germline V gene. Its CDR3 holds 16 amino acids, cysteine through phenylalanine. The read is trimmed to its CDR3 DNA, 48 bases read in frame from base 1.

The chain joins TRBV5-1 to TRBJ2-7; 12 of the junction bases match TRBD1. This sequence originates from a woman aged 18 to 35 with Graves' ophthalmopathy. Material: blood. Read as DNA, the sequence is TGCGCCAGCAGCTCCGGGACAGGGGGCGCTTACTACGAGCAGTACTTC. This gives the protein CASSSGTGGAYYEQYF.